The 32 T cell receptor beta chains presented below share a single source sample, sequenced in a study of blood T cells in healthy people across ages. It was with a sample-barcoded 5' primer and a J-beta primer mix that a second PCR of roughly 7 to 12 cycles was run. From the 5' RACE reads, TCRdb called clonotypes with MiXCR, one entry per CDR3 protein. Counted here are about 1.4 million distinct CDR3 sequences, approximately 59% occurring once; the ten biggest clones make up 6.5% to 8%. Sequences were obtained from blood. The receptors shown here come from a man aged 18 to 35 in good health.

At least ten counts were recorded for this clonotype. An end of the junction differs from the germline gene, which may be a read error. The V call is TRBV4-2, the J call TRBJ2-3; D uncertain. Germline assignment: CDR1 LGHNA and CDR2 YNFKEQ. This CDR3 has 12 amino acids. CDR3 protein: CASSQVTDTQYF. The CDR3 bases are TGCGCCAGCAGCCAAGTCACAGATACGCAGTATTTT.

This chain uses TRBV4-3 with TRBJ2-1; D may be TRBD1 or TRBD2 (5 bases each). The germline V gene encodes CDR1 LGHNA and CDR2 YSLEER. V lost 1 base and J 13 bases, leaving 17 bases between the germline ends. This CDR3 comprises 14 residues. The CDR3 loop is CASSQGDGVGTQFF. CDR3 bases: TGCGCCAGCAGCCAAGGAGATGGGGTCGGGACCCAGTTCTTC.

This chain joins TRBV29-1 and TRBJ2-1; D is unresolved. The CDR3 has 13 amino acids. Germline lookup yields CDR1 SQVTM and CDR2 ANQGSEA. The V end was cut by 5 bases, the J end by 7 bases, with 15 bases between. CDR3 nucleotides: TGCAGCGTTTCTCAAAATGGGGAAAATGAGCAGTTCTTC. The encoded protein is CSVSQNGENEQFF.

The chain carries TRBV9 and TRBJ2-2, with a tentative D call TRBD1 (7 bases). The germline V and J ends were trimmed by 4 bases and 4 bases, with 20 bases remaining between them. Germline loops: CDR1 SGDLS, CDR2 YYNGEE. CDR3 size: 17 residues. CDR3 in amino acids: CASSPHVGGQLTGELFF. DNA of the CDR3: TGTGCCAGCAGCCCCCACGTGGGGGGACAGCTCACCGGGGAGCTGTTTTTT.

The CDR3 spells CASSLDGALRDTF. CDR3 nucleotide sequence: TGTGCCAGCAGCTTGGATGGGGCTCTTCGCGACACCTTC. This chain uses TRBV5-6 with TRBJ1-2; perhaps TRBD1 as D (5 bases). The germline V gene has CDR1 SGHDT and CDR2 YYEEEE. There are 13 residues in the CDR3. Trimming pared 0 bases from V and 12 bases from J, leaving 15 bases between.

The CDR3 protein is CSANLGDLNQPQHF. CDR3 in DNA: TGCAGTGCTAATCTGGGGGACCTAAATCAGCCCCAGCATTTT. This sequence joins TRBV20-1 and TRBJ1-5, with a tentative D call TRBD1 (5 bases). The CDR3 consists of 14 residues. In germline, CDR1 is DFQATT, CDR2 SNEGSKA (reference sequence). V was trimmed by 4 bases and J by 4 bases, leaving 14 bases between them.

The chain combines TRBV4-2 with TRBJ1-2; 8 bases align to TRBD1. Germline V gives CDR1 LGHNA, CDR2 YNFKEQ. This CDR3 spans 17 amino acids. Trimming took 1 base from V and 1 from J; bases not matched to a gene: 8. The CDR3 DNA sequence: TGTGCCAGCAGCCAAGGCCAGGGACAGGTGTTTAACTATGGCTACACCTTC. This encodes CASSQGQGQVFNYGYTF.

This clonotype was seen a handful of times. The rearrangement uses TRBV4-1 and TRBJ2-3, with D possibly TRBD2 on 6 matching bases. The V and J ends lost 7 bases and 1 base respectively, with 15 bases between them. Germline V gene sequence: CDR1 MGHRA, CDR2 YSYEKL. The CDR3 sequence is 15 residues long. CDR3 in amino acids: CASTLLASGTDTQYF. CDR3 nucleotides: TGCGCCAGCACCCTATTGGCTAGCGGCACAGATACGCAGTATTTT.

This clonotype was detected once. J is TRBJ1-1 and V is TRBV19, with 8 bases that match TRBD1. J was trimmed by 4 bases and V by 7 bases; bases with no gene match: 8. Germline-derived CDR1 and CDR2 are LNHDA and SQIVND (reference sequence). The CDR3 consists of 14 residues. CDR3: CASIHQGATTEAFF. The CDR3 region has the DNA TGTGCCAGTATTCACCAGGGGGCTACCACTGAAGCTTTCTTT.

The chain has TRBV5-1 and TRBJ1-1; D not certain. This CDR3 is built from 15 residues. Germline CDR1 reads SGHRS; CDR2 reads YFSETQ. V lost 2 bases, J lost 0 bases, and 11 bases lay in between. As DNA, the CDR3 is TGCGCCAGCAGCTTTACCGGAATTATGAACACTGAAGCTTTCTTT. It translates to CASSFTGIMNTEAFF.

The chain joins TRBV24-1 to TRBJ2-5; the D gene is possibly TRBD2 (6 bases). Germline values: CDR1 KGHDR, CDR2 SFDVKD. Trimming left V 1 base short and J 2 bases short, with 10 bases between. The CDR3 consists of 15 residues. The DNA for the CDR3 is TGTGCCACCAGTGATTTTTTTCGGGGGCAAGAGACCCAGTACTTC. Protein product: CATSDFFRGQETQYF.

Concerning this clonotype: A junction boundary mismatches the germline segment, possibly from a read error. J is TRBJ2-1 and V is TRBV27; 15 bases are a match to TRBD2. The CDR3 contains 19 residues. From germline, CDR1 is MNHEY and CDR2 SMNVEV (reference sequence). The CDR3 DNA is TGTGTCAGCAGTTTATCGGGACTAGCGGGAGGAAGCTCCTACAATGAGCAGTTCTTC. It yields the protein CVSSLSGLAGGSSYNEQFF.

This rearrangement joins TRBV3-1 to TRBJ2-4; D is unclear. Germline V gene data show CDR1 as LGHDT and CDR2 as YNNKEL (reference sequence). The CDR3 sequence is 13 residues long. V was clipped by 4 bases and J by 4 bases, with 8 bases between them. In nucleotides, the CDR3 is TGTGCCAGCAGCCCGCTAGGAAAAAACATTCAGTACTTC. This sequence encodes CASSPLGKNIQYF.

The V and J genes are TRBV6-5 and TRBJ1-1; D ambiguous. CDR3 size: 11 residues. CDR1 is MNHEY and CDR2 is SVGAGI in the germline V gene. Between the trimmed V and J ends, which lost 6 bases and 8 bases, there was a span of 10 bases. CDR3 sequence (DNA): TGTGCCAGCAGCCAACCCCCCGAAGCTTTCTTT. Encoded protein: CASSQPPEAFF.

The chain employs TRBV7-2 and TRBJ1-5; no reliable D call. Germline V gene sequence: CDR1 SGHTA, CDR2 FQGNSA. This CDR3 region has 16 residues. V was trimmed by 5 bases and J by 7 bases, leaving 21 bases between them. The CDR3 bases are TGTGCCAGCAGCCCCGACTGGGGAAGAAGATCGCAGCCCCAGCATTTT. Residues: CASSPDWGRRSQPQHF.

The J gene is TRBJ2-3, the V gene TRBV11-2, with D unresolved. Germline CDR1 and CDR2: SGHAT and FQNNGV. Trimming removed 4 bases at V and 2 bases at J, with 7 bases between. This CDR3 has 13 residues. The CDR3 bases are TGTGCCAGCAGCTCCTCGATCACAGATACGCAGTATTTT. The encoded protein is CASSSSITDTQYF.

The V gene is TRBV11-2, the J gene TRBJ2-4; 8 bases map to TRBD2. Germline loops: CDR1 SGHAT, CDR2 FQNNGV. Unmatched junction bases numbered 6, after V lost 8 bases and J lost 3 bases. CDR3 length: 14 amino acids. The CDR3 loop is CASRGGNNKNIQYF. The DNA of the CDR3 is TGTGCCAGCCGGGGGGGGAACAACAAAAACATTCAGTACTTC.

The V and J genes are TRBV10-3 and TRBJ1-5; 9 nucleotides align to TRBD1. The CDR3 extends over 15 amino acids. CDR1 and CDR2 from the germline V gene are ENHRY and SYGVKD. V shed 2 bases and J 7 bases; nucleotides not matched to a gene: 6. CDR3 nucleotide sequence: TGTGCCATCAGTGAGGGGACAGGGTTGGGCCAGCCCCAGCATTTT. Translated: CAISEGTGLGQPQHF.

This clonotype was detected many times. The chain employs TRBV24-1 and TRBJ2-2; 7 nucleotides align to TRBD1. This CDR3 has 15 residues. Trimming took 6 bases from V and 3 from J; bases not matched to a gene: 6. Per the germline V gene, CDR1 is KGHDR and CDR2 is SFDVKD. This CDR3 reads CATSTGEIHTGELFF. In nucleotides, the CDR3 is TGTGCCACCAGTACAGGGGAGATTCACACCGGGGAGCTGTTTTTT.

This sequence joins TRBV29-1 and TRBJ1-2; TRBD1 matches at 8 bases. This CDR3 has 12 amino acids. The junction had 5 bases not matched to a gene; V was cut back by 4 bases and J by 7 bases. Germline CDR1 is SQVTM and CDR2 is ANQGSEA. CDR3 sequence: CSVVGQGIGYTF. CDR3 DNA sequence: TGCAGCGTTGTCGGACAGGGTATTGGCTACACCTTC.

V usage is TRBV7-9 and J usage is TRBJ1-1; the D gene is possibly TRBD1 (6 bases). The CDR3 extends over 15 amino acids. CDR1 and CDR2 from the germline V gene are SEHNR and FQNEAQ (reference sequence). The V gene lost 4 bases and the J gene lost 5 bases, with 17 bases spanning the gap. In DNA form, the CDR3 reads TGTGCCAGCAGCTCCAGACAGGCGGAGAATACTGAAGCTTTCTTT. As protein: CASSSRQAENTEAFF.

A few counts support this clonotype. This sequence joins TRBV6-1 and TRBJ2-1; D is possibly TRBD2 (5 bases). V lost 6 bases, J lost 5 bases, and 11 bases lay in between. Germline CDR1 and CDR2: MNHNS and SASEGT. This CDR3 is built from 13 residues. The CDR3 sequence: CASRNPGDNEQFF. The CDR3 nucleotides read TGTGCCAGCAGAAACCCCGGGGACAATGAGCAGTTCTTC.

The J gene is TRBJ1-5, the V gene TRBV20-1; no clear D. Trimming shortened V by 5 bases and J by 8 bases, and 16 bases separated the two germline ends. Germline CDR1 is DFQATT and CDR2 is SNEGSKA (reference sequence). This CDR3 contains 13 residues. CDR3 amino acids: CSAPTGGREPQHF. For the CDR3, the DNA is TGCAGTGCTCCCACGGGAGGAAGGGAGCCCCAGCATTTT.

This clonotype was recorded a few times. This CDR3 reads CAISESEVYNEQFF. The CDR3 DNA sequence: TGTGCCATCAGTGAGTCAGAGGTCTACAATGAGCAGTTCTTC. The gene calls are TRBV10-3 and TRBJ2-1; D is unclear. V was trimmed by 0 bases and J by 3 bases, leaving 6 bases between them. CDR3 length: 14 amino acids. Germline assignment: CDR1 ENHRY and CDR2 SYGVKD.

CDR3 DNA sequence: TGTGCCAGCAGCTTACGGACTAGCCCCCAAGAGACCCAGTACTTC. This gives the protein CASSLRTSPQETQYF. This chain links TRBV9 with TRBJ2-5, with 8 nucleotides matching TRBD2. Unmatched junction bases numbered 6, after V lost 4 bases and J lost 1 base. This CDR3 region has 15 residues. Germline CDR1 and CDR2: SGDLS and YYNGEE.

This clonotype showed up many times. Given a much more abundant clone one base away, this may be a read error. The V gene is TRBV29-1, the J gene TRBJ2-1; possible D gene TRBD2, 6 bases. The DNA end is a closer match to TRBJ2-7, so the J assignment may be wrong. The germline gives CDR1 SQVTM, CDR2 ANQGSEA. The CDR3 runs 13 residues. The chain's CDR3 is CSLWGDSGNEQYF. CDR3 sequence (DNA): TGCAGCCTATGGGGGGATTCGGGCAATGAGCAGTACTTC.

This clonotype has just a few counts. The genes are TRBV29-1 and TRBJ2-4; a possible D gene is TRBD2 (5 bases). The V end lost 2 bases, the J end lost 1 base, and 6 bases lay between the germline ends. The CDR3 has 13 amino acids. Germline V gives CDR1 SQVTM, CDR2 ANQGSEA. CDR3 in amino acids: CSVETRAKNIQYF. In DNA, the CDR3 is TGCAGCGTTGAAACTAGGGCCAAAAACATTCAGTACTTC.

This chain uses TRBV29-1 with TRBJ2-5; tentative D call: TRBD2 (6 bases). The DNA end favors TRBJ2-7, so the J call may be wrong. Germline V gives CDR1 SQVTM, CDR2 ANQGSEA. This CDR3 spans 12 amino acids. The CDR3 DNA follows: TGCAGCGTGGAGGGGTGGCACGACGAGCAGTACTTC. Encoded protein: CSVEGWHDEQYF.

CDR3 sequence reads: CASSQDHLGNNEQFF. The CDR3 coding sequence is TGTGCCAGCAGCCAAGATCATCTGGGGAACAATGAGCAGTTCTTC. The chain links TRBV3-1 to TRBJ2-1; D gene uncertain. Germline assignment: CDR1 LGHDT and CDR2 YNNKEL (reference sequence). Between the trimmed V and J ends, which lost 0 bases and 5 bases, there was a span of 11 bases. CDR3 length: 15 amino acids.

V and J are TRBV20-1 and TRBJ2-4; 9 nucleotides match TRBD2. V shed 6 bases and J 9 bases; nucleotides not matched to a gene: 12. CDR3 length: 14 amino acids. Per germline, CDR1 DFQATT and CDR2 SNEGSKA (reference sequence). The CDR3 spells CSALPLAGSGIQYF. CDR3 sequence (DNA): TGCAGTGCCCTACCCCTAGCGGGATCTGGCATTCAGTACTTC.

This CDR3 is CASSPNQGLDGYTF. CDR3 nucleotides: TGCGCCAGCAGCCCTAACCAGGGTTTGGATGGCTACACCTTC. The chain carries TRBV4-1 and TRBJ1-2; perhaps TRBD1 as D (5 bases). Deletions cut 4 bases from V and 6 bases from J, with 15 bases between. This CDR3 region has 14 residues. In germline, CDR1 is MGHRA, CDR2 YSYEKL.

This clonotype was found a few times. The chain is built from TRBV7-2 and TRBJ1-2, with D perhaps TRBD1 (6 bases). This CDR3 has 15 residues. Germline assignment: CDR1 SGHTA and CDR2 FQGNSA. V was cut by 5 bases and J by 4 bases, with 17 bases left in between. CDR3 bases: TGTGCCAGCAGCCCCGGGGGGGGGCGAGGCTATGGCTACACCTTC. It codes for CASSPGGGRGYGYTF.